This paragraph covers one TCR beta chain sequence. This clone is a singleton in its sample. This clone's antigen is unknown. Base qualities are not at hand, and no much larger clone is one base apart. The immunoSEQ Assay, a bias-controlled multiplex PCR, was used to amplify TCRbeta CDR3 regions from genomic DNA. Concerning the study's data processing: The number of nucleated cells in each sample was estimated by amplification of reference gene primers within the assay. To quantify the absolute abundance of each unique TCRbeta CDR3 rearrangement, sequence reads were collapsed and filtered. For each sample, productive Simpson clonality was calculated as the square root of Simpson's diversity index across productive rearrangements. TCRdb retrieved this table from immuneACCESS and kept in-frame rearrangements only. Not all clones are present; in checked studies, unresolved V genes account for under half, and no reason is known for the remainder. From that table come the V and J calls and clone size; the DNA was used to work out D and trimming. The sample table lists 150,000 to 200,000 clones, 80% to 95% of them with a count of one. Clones ranked in the top ten supply approximately 0.56% of the sample.

This sample was included in a study of blood T cell repertoires in COVID-19 (dated by TCRdb to the early 2020s). With regard to the full study: Collaborator samples came from the United States, Italy and Spain and covered acute and convalescent phases of COVID-19. The prospective study material was composed of cDNA or gDNA derived from T cells, B-cell-depleted T cells, or PBMCs. Subjects who had been exposed to COVID-19, were actively infected with it, or had recovered from it provided the deeply sampled blood TCRbeta repertoires that made up the dataset. The repertoires were made available in a free public database intended to serve as a resource for research on the immune response to SARS-CoV-2. The samples were drawn from two sources: the first 160 participants of the ongoing ImmuneRACE study, and over 1,000 subjects contributed by 6 global collaborators. A de-identified subject ID, COVID-19 status, age in years and sex were almost always included in the sample metadata. Where HLA class I and class II types were available, the types were taken from metadata supplied by the sample provider, not from assay-based typing. Overall study outcomes, separate from this receptor: The amount of clinical and demographic metadata varied by source and participant and was provided uncurated.

Whole blood was collected in K2EDTA tubes by collaborating institutions according to the institutions' own protocols. For TCRbeta analysis, collaborator samples were shipped as frozen whole blood, as isolated PBMCs, or as DNA extracted from either sample type. Germline trimming: 5 bases from V, 7 bases from J; junction bases outside gene matches: 12. The CDR3 goes from the cysteine to the phenylalanine over 16 residues. Of the read, only the CDR3 DNA is kept; its 48 bases are in frame from base 1. The germline V gene sets CDR1 to SGHTA and CDR2 to FQGTGA. Rearrangement joined TRBV7-3 to TRBJ1-2; 11 of the junction bases match TRBD1. The clonotype originates from a man aged 45-65 years with acute or convalescent COVID-19. The sample was peripheral blood. The bases are TGTGCCAGCAGCCCTGGACAGGGGGCGCAGGGGCTTGGCTACACCTTC. This sequence encodes CASSPGQGAQGLGYTF.